This T cell receptor beta chain was retrieved from a study of cytomegalovirus exposure and HLA in healthy donors. General observations from the study: There were some V segments, including TRBV6-2 and TRBV6-3, excluded as indistinguishable. An observed cluster of highly shared sequence variants was recorded as a likely sequencing artifact. Reports described diagnosis of cytomegalovirus status by the classifier as highly specific and sensitive.

The PCR made use of 60 Vbeta and 13 Jbeta primers. Sequencing used immunoSEQ multiplex PCR; TCRdb keeps in-frame clones, though not all of them. This table has roughly 150,000 clones, approximately 80% appearing once. With respect to this clone: Antigen unknown.

Germline CDR1 is DFQATT and CDR2 is SNEGSKA (reference sequence). There are 11 residues in the CDR3. The ends were cut back, 2 bases at V and 6 bases at J, with 8 bases in the middle. The clonotype was recovered from a woman in her thirties or forties in good health and CMV-seropositive. The chain joins TRBV20-1 to TRBJ2-7; a weak D match, TRBD1 (6 bases). Specimen: PBMCs. The CDR3 DNA is TGCAGTGCTAGATCGGACAGCGAGCAGTACTTC. This translates into CSARSDSEQYF.